What follows is one T cell receptor (beta chain) and its context. Its matching antigen is unknown. The CDR3 is made up of 12 amino acids. From germline, CDR1 is GTSNPN and CDR2 SVGIG (reference sequence). This record comes from a study of cytomegalovirus exposure and HLA in healthy donors. The study, taken as a whole, reports: Across all donors, roughly uniform sequencing depth was an assumption of the presence/absence analyses.

The donors gave bone marrow, and they were healthy. The PCR made use of 60 Vbeta and 13 Jbeta primers. The repertoire was sequenced with immunoSEQ multiplex PCR; TCRdb's copy has only in-frame clones and lacks some. The sample has roughly 68,000 clones, roughly 73% seen once; the top ten hold 5%. This receptor was obtained from a male donor in good health and CMV-seropositive. The source material was PBMCs. This chain links TRBV30 with TRBJ2-5, with 8 bases that match TRBD1. The J call is uncertain, as TRBJ2-7 better fits the DNA end. CDR3 in amino acids: CAWGGQGYEQYF. CDR3 DNA sequence: TGTGCCTGGGGAGGACAGGGCTACGAGCAGTACTTC.